The rows below give T cell receptor beta chains drawn from one sample of a study of shared clonotypes between healthy human individuals. The method was immunoSEQ multiplex PCR; TCRdb's version includes in-frame clones alone and lacks a portion of them. The sample gives some 1,600,000 clones, 95% to 99% of which show up once; about 0.45% is in the top ten. Sequencing input: naive CD4+ T cells sorted from blood. The receptors derive from a man aged 25-40 years in good health. Both conserved end residues are part of each CDR3. The order of the fields is V gene, D gene, clone size, CDR3 length, J gene, CDR3 protein, CDR3 DNA. D genes are given only for firm matches. The size field is filled for only some rows; it gives once, few, many or a size class.

V: TRBV18
D: -
size: -
length: 12
J: TRBJ2-7
CDR3: CASSPIVGEQYF
DNA: TGTGCCAGCTCACCAATTGTTGGTGAGCAGTACTTC

V: TRBV7-6
D: TRBD1
size: -
length: 16
J: TRBJ2-7
CDR3: CASSLALDRGRNEQYF
DNA: TGTGCCAGCAGCTTAGCGTTGGACAGGGGGCGAAACGAGCAGTACTTC

V: TRBV6-4
D: -
size: -
length: 13
J: TRBJ2-1
CDR3: CASSRMAGNEQFF
DNA: TGTGCCAGCAGCCGGATGGCCGGAAATGAGCAGTTCTTC

V: TRBV28
D: TRBD2
size: -
length: 15
J: TRBJ2-2
CDR3: CASSRLAVNTGELFF
DNA: TGTGCCAGCAGCAGACTAGCGGTCAACACCGGGGAGCTGTTTTTT

V: TRBV6-1
D: -
size: -
length: 13
J: TRBJ2-7
CDR3: CASNSARSYEQYF
DNA: TGTGCCAGCAATTCAGCCCGCTCCTACGAGCAGTACTTC

V: TRBV6-5
D: TRBD2
size: -
length: 15
J: TRBJ2-3
CDR3: CASSMALAFTDTQYF
DNA: TGTGCCAGCAGCATGGCACTAGCGTTCACAGATACGCAGTATTTT

V: TRBV5-8
D: -
size: -
length: 15
J: TRBJ1-1
CDR3: CASSSGVRANTEAFF
DNA: TGTGCCAGCAGCTCCGGTGTGAGGGCGAACACTGAAGCTTTCTTT

V: TRBV5-1
D: -
size: -
length: 14
J: TRBJ2-3
CDR3: CASSPLPSTDTQYF
DNA: TGCGCCAGCAGCCCCCTACCCAGCACAGATACGCAGTATTTT

V: TRBV7-9
D: -
size: -
length: 17
J: TRBJ1-3
CDR3: CASSPPQGTFSGNTIYF
DNA: TGTGCCAGCAGCCCTCCACAGGGAACCTTCTCTGGAAACACCATATATTTT

V: TRBV29-1
D: -
size: -
length: 11
J: TRBJ2-7
CDR3: CSVRGVHEQYF
DNA: TGCAGCGTTAGGGGGGTCCACGAGCAGTACTTC

V: TRBV5-6
D: -
size: -
length: 13
J: TRBJ2-1
CDR3: CASSHPRGSEQFF
DNA: TGTGCCAGCAGCCACCCCCGCGGCAGTGAGCAGTTCTTC

V: TRBV15
D: -
size: -
length: 19
J: TRBJ2-1
CDR3: CATSRDPPSVMGHYNEQFF
DNA: TGTGCCACCAGCAGAGATCCCCCGTCCGTAATGGGGCATTACAATGAGCAGTTCTTC

V: TRBV9
D: -
size: -
length: 21
J: TRBJ2-1
CDR3: CASSVAQGQNPLSSSYNEQFF
DNA: TGTGCCAGCAGCGTAGCCCAGGGGCAGAACCCACTCTCTAGCTCCTACAATGAGCAGTTCTTC

V: TRBV20-1
D: -
size: -
length: 11
J: TRBJ2-1
CDR3: CSARVHNEQFF
DNA: TGCAGTGCTAGGGTACACAATGAGCAGTTCTTC

V: TRBV25-1
D: -
size: -
length: 18
J: TRBJ2-7
CDR3: CASSASRLTGPFNYEQYF
DNA: TGTGCCAGCAGTGCTTCACGACTTACAGGGCCCTTCAACTACGAGCAGTACTTC

V: TRBV6-1
D: TRBD2
size: -
length: 15
J: TRBJ2-1
CDR3: CASSESLAAGGKQFF
DNA: TGTGCCAGCAGTGAATCTCTAGCGGCTGGCGGGAAGCAGTTCTTC

V: TRBV16
D: TRBD1
size: -
length: 14
J: TRBJ2-1
CDR3: CATGLTGPNNEQFF
DNA: TGTGCCACCGGATTGACAGGGCCCAACAATGAGCAGTTCTTC

V: TRBV14
D: -
size: once
length: 12
J: TRBJ1-2
CDR3: CASSQGDYGYTF
DNA: TGTGCCAGCAGCCAGGGGGACTATGGCTACACCTTC

V: TRBV25-1
D: TRBD2
size: -
length: 15
J: TRBJ2-1
CDR3: CASRIAGPSYNEQFF
DNA: TGTGCCAGCAGGATAGCGGGCCCGTCCTACAATGAGCAGTTCTTC

V: TRBV9
D: -
size: -
length: 14
J: TRBJ2-3
CDR3: CASSVAPPTDTQYF
DNA: TGTGCCAGCAGCGTAGCGCCCCCCACAGATACGCAGTATTTT

V: TRBV27
D: -
size: -
length: 15
J: TRBJ2-2
CDR3: CASTEQGKNTGELFF
DNA: TGTGCCAGCACCGAACAGGGAAAGAACACCGGGGAGCTGTTTTTT

V: TRBV18
D: -
size: -
length: 14
J: TRBJ2-7
CDR3: CASSPGTSGYEQYF
DNA: TGTGCCAGCTCACCAGGAACTAGTGGCTACGAGCAGTACTTC

V: TRBV9
D: TRBD1
size: -
length: 14
J: TRBJ2-7
CDR3: CASSSGQAIHEQYF
DNA: TGTGCCAGCAGCTCTGGACAGGCTATCCACGAGCAGTACTTC

V: TRBV5-1
D: TRBD2
size: -
length: 16
J: TRBJ2-3
CDR3: CASSRQASGGRGAQYF
DNA: TGCGCCAGCAGCCGCCAGGCTAGCGGTGGGCGGGGTGCGCAGTATTTT

V: TRBV14
D: TRBD2
size: -
length: 15
J: TRBJ2-5
CDR3: CASSQELAGRETQYF
DNA: TGTGCCAGCAGCCAAGAGCTAGCGGGACGTGAGACCCAGTACTTC

V: TRBV5-1
D: -
size: -
length: 16
J: TRBJ2-7
CDR3: CASSWGGAGGSYEQYF
DNA: TGCGCCAGCAGCTGGGGTGGTGCGGGTGGGTCCTACGAGCAGTACTTC

V: TRBV14
D: -
size: -
length: 15
J: TRBJ2-1
CDR3: CASSQGLPAYNEQFF
DNA: TGTGCCAGCAGCCAAGGACTACCAGCCTACAATGAGCAGTTCTTC

V: TRBV4-1
D: -
size: -
length: 14
J: TRBJ1-2
CDR3: CASSQGRGGYGYTF
DNA: TGCGCCAGCAGCCAAGGCCGGGGGGGCTATGGCTACACCTTC

V: TRBV5-5
D: -
size: -
length: 16
J: TRBJ2-7
CDR3: CASSLVRQASSYEQYF
DNA: TGTGCCAGCAGCTTGGTTAGGCAGGCAAGCTCCTACGAGCAGTACTTC

V: TRBV5-1
D: TRBD1
size: -
length: 16
J: TRBJ1-5
CDR3: CASSWGTANSNQPQHF
DNA: TGCGCCAGCAGCTGGGGGACAGCAAATAGCAATCAGCCCCAGCATTTT

V: TRBV4-3
D: -
size: -
length: 15
J: TRBJ1-2
CDR3: CASSHRPRTDSGYTF
DNA: TGCGCCAGCTCGCATCGTCCCCGGACAGATTCTGGCTACACCTTC

V: TRBV28
D: -
size: -
length: 13
J: TRBJ1-4
CDR3: CASRPDGYGQLFF
DNA: TGTGCCAGCAGGCCCGACGGTTACGGGCAGCTGTTTTTT

V: TRBV5-1
D: -
size: -
length: 14
J: TRBJ2-5
CDR3: CASSPTGGQETQYF
DNA: TGCGCCAGCAGCCCCACCGGGGGCCAAGAGACCCAGTACTTC

V: TRBV7-9
D: -
size: -
length: 14
J: TRBJ1-2
CDR3: CASSLGARSQGYTF
DNA: TGTGCCAGCAGCTTAGGAGCACGGTCTCAGGGCTACACCTTC

V: TRBV28
D: -
size: -
length: 16
J: TRBJ2-7
CDR3: CASHRRGAGGTYEQYF
DNA: TGTGCCTCCCACCGGCGAGGGGCAGGTGGGACCTACGAGCAGTACTTC

V: TRBV10-1
D: -
size: -
length: 12
J: TRBJ2-7
CDR3: CASARSSYEQYF
DNA: TGCGCCAGCGCACGCAGCTCCTACGAGCAGTACTTC

V: TRBV5-1
D: -
size: -
length: 16
J: TRBJ2-7
CDR3: CASSLGAGLTAYEQYF
DNA: TGCGCCAGCAGCTTGGGAGCAGGGCTTACCGCCTACGAGCAGTACTTC

V: TRBV11-2
D: TRBD2
size: once
length: 17
J: TRBJ2-1
CDR3: CASSPSPGTSVSNEQFF
DNA: TGTGCCAGCAGCCCCTCGCCTGGGACTAGCGTCTCCAATGAGCAGTTCTTC

V: TRBV6-1
D: -
size: -
length: 16
J: TRBJ2-3
CDR3: CASSELGGLITDTQYF
DNA: TGTGCCAGCAGTGAACTGGGGGGCCTGATAACAGATACGCAGTATTTT

V: TRBV19
D: -
size: once
length: 14
J: TRBJ2-1
CDR3: CASSISSGGYEQFF
DNA: TGTGCCAGTAGTATTAGCAGCGGAGGGTATGAGCAGTTCTTC

V: TRBV11-2
D: -
size: -
length: 13
J: TRBJ2-2
CDR3: CASVTFTAGELFF
DNA: TGTGCCAGCGTCACCTTTACAGCCGGGGAGCTGTTTTTT

V: TRBV25-1
D: -
size: once
length: 13
J: TRBJ1-6
CDR3: CASSALGDSPLHF
DNA: TGTGCCAGCAGTGCCCTAGGAGATTCACCCCTCCACTTT

V: TRBV2
D: TRBD1
size: -
length: 13
J: TRBJ1-5
CDR3: CASRDREDQPQHF
DNA: TGTGCCAGCCGGGACAGGGAGGATCAGCCCCAGCATTTT

V: TRBV7-8
D: TRBD1
size: -
length: 15
J: TRBJ1-2
CDR3: CASSPRTGIRYGYTF
DNA: TGTGCCAGCAGCCCCCGGACAGGGATTCGTTATGGCTACACCTTC